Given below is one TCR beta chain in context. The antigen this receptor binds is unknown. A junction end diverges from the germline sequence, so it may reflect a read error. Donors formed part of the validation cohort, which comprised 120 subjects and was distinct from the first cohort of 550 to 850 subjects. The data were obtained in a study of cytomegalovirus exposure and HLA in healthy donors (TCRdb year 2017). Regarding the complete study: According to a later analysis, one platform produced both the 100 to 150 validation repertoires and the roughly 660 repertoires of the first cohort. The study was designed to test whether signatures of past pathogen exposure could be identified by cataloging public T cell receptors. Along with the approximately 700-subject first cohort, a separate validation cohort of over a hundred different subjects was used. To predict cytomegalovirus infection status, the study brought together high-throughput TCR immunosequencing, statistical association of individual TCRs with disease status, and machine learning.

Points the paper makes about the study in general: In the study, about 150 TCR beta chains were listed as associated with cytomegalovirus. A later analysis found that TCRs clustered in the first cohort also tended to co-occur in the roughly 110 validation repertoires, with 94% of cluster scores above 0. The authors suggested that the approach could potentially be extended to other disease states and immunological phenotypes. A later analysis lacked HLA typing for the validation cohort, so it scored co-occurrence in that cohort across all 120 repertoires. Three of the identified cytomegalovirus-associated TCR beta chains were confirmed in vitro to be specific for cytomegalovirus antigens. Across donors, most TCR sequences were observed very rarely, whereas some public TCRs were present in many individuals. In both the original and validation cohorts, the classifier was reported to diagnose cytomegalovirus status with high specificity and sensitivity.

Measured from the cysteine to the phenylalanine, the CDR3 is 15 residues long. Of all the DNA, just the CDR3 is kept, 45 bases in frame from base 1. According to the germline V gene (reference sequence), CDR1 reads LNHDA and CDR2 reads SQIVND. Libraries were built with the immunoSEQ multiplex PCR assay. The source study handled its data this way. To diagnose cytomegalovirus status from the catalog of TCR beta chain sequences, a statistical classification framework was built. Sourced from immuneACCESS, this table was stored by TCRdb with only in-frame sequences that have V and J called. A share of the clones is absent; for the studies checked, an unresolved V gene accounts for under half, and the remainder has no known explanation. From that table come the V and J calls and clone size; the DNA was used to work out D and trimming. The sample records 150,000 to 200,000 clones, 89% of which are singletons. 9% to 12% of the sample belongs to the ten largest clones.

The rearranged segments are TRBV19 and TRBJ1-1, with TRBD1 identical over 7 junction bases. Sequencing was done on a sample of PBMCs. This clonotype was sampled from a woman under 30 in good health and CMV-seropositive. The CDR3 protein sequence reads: CASMGADRVKTEAFF. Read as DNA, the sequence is TGTGCCAGTATGGGGGCCGACAGGGTGAAAACTGAAGCTTTCTTT.